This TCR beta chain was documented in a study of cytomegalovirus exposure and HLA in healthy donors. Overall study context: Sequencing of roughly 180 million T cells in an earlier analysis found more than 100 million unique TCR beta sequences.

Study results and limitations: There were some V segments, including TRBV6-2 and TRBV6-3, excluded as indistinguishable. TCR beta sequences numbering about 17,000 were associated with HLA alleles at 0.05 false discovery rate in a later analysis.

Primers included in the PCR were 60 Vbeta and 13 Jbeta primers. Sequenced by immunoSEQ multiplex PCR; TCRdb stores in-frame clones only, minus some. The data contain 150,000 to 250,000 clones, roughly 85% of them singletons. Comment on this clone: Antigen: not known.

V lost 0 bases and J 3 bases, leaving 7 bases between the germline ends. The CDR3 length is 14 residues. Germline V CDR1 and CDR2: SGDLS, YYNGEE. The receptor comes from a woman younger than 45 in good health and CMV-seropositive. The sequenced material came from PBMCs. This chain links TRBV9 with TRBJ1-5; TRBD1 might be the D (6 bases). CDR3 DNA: TGTGCCAGCAGCGTAGGACAGGACAATCAGCCCCAGCATTTT. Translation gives CASSVGQDNQPQHF. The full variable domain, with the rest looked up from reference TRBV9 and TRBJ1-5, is DSGVTQTPKHLITATGQRVTLRCSPRSGDLSVYWYQQSLDQGLQFLIQYYNGEERAKGNILERFSAQQFPDLHSELNLSSLELGDSALYFCASSVGQDNQPQHFGDGTRLSIL.